This T cell receptor beta chain was captured in a study of blood T cell repertoires in COVID-19. Overall study context: COVID-19 samples from acute and convalescent phases originated in the United States, Italy and Spain. T cells, B-cell-depleted T cells, or PBMCs provided the cDNA or gDNA that served as material.

The authors' processing: Estimation of nucleated cell counts relied on the amplification of reference gene primers. Using immunoSEQ multiplex PCR, the repertoire was profiled, and TCRdb retains in-frame clones only, with some absent. V and J calls and clone size are given by that table; D and trimming were obtained from the DNA. The sample has about 150,000 clones, roughly four fifths seen once; the top ten hold roughly 15%. The origin of this receptor is a human donor with acute or convalescent COVID-19. The donor label of this sample is uncertain. Sequenced input: peripheral blood.

This chain's CDR3 is CASKGSVRTTEAFF. The CDR3 DNA reads as TGTGCCAGCAAGGGGTCAGTGCGAACAACTGAAGCTTTCTTT. The rearrangement links TRBV6-5 to TRBJ1-1, with a possible D match to TRBD1 (5 bases). The V and J ends lost 7 bases and 5 bases respectively, with 17 bases between them. Germline values: CDR1 MNHEY, CDR2 SVGAGI. This CDR3 region has 14 residues.